This T cell receptor (beta chain) was sequenced during a study of T cell responses to AZD1222 COVID-19 vaccine. Study background: Second-dose recipients at about 4 or about 12 weeks were treated as one pooled group.

Overall study findings and caveats: Sampling that yielded the repertoires occurred only after the peak T cell response. Reports say nearly half of spike-specific TCRs go after unmutated variant regions.

The V and J ends lost 5 bases and 4 bases respectively, with 8 bases between them. The CDR3 loop spans 11 amino acids. Germline CDR1 and CDR2: DFQATT and SNEGSKA (reference sequence). Notes on this clone: Its cognate antigen is unknown.

Profiling relied on immunoSEQ multiplex PCR, and the TCRdb table lists in-frame clones only, not all of them. The sample has over 85,000 clones; about 88% are singletons. This TCR came from an adult in good health. The rearrangement uses TRBV20-1 and TRBJ1-1; no clear D gene. This material consisted of peripheral blood, taken on day 0 of AZD1222 vaccination. The DNA for the CDR3 is TGCAGTGCTCCTGTGGGCACTGAAGCTTTCTTT. Amino acid sequence: CSAPVGTEAFF.